The 8 T cell receptor beta chains below were found in one sample sequenced in a study of CD8 T cells in ankylosing spondylitis. General study results and limits: A motif in TCR beta, a set of about 8 highly homologous variants, appeared characteristic of ankylosing spondylitis blood.

In TCRdb, the 5' RACE reads were re-called with MiXCR into one record per CDR3 protein. Among 400,000 to 450,000 distinct CDR3 sequences, approximately 17% were seen once, and the ten largest hold 1%. These receptors are not linked to any known antigen. Sequencing was done on a sample of blood, either unsorted or a sorted T cell fraction (not recorded which). Every receptor here comes from a male donor with ankylosing spondylitis.

This clonotype has at least ten counts. The V gene is TRBV7-9, the J gene TRBJ1-2, with D unresolved. Germline CDR1 and CDR2: SEHNR and FQNEAQ (reference sequence). Trimming took 4 bases from V and 1 from J, leaving 10 bases between them. There are 14 residues in the CDR3. CDR3 in DNA: TGTGCCAGCAGCTCAACTACAGTTAACTATGGCTACACCTTC. Its translation: CASSSTTVNYGYTF.

In this sample, this clonotype turned up a few times. The chain recombines TRBV19 with TRBJ2-2; 9 bases map to TRBD2. The J segment lost 1 base and the V segment lost 8 bases, leaving 5 bases of the junction unmatched. Germline CDR1 is LNHDA and CDR2 is SQIVND (reference sequence). This CDR3 contains 15 residues. The chain's CDR3 is CASCCGRENTGELFF. The DNA for the CDR3 is TGTGCCAGTTGTTGCGGGAGGGAGAACACCGGGGAGCTGTTTTTT.

The V and J genes are TRBV28 and TRBJ1-2; 9 nucleotides match TRBD1. Germline V gene lookup returns CDR1 MDHEN and CDR2 SYDVKM. The CDR3 consists of 16 residues. V trimming: 1 base; J trimming: 4 bases; junction bases outside the gene matches: 7. In DNA form, the CDR3 reads TGTGCCAGCAGTTTATATGGGACAGGGAGCTTCTATGGCTACACCTTC. The encoded protein is CASSLYGTGSFYGYTF.

This chain links TRBV27 with TRBJ1-6, with D unresolved. In germline, CDR1 is MNHEY, CDR2 SMNVEV (reference sequence). Trimming removed 7 bases at V and 0 bases at J, with 7 bases between. The CDR3 runs 14 residues. This chain's CDR3 is CASKKSSYNSPLHF. The CDR3 bases are TGTGCCAGCAAGAAGAGCTCCTATAATTCACCCCTCCACTTT.

The chain joins TRBV12-3 or TRBV12-4 to TRBJ2-7, with 10 bases matching TRBD1. J lost 4 bases, V lost 6 bases, and 6 bases had no gene match. The CDR3 covers 14 residues. CDR3 DNA sequence: TGTGCCAGCAGCGGACAGGGGGGTGGTTACGAGCAGTACTTC. It yields the protein CASSGQGGGYEQYF.

This clonotype was detected a few times. V is TRBV24-1 and J is TRBJ2-2; D assignment may be TRBD1 or TRBD2 (5 bases each). The CDR3 covers 18 residues. V dropped 0 bases and J dropped 1 base, with 14 bases sitting between them. Per the germline V gene, CDR1 is KGHDR and CDR2 is SFDVKD. The CDR3 nucleotides read TGTGCCACCAGTGATTTGTCGGGGCCAGTCGGGAACACCGGGGAGCTGTTTTTT. This gives the protein CATSDLSGPVGNTGELFF.

This clonotype occurred a few times. The chain has TRBV29-1 and TRBJ2-7, with 10 bases aligning to TRBD1. Germline CDR1 and CDR2: SQVTM and ANQGSEA. The CDR3 has 14 residues. J was trimmed by 2 bases and V by 7 bases; bases with no gene match: 8. The CDR3 region is CSAWDRGTTYEQYF. CDR3 bases: TGCAGCGCTTGGGACAGGGGCACCACCTACGAGCAGTACTTC.

This clonotype was seen a few times. The chain carries TRBV29-1 and TRBJ2-7; D uncertain. V was trimmed by 6 bases and J by 2 bases, leaving 11 bases between them. CDR1 is SQVTM and CDR2 is ANQGSEA in the germline V gene. The CDR3 runs 12 residues. CDR3: CSVLDGTYEQYF. The DNA of the CDR3 is TGCAGCGTATTGGACGGTACCTACGAGCAGTACTTC.